The source of this TCR beta chain is a study of blood T cell repertoires in COVID-19. About the research overall: Acute and convalescent COVID-19 samples came from the United States, Italy and Spain.

In the authors' methods: Estimates of nucleated cell counts were drawn from the amplification of reference gene primers. Repertoires were generated with immunoSEQ multiplex PCR, while TCRdb's copy carries only in-frame clones and drops some. V and J calls and clone size come straight from that table; D and trimming were deduced from the DNA. This table holds 240,000 or so clones, around 89% found once. V was trimmed by 2 bases and J by 9 bases, leaving 14 bases between them. Germline CDR1 SGHDT, CDR2 YYEEEE. This CDR3 comprises 13 residues. The gene calls are TRBV5-6 and TRBJ1-1, with D perhaps matching TRBD1 (5 bases). This TCR derives from a woman aged 40-49 years who had recovered from COVID-19. Input material: peripheral blood. The CDR3 DNA is TGTGCCAGCAGCTTTGGAGGGGCCCCCCAAGCTTTCTTT. Protein: CASSFGGAPQAFF.